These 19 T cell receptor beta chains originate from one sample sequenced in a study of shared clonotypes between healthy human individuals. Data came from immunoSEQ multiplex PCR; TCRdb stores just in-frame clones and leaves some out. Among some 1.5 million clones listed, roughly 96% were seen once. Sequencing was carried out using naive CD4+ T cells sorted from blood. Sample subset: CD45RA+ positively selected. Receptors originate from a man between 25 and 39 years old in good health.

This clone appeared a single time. The chain's CDR3 is CASSLTPDPSNQPQHF. The CDR3, as DNA: TGTGCCAGTAGCCTAACTCCAGACCCTAGCAATCAGCCCCAGCATTTT. This chain joins TRBV19 and TRBJ1-5; D is uncertain. The ends were cut back, 6 bases at V and 0 bases at J, with 15 bases in the middle. Germline-derived CDR1 and CDR2 are LNHDA and SQIVND (reference sequence). There are 16 residues in the CDR3.

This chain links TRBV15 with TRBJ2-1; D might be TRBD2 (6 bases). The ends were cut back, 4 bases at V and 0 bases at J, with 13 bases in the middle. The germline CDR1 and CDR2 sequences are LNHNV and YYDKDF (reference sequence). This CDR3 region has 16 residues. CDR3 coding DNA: TGTGCCACCAGCATTTATAGCGGTAGCTCCTACAATGAGCAGTTCTTC. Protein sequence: CATSIYSGSSYNEQFF.

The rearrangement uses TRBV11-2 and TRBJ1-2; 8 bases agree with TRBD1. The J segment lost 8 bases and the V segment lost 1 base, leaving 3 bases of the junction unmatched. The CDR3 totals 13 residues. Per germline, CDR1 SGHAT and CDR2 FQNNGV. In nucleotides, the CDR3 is TGTGCCAGCAGCTTAGGGGCAGGGGGCGGCTACACCTTC. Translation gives CASSLGAGGGYTF. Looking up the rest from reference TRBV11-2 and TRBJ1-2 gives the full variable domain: EAGVAQSPRYKIIEKRQSVAFWCNPISGHATLYWYQQILGQGPKLLIQFQNNGVVDDSQLPKDRFSAERLKGVDSTLKIQPAKLEDSAVYLCASSLGAGGGYTFGSGTRLTVV.

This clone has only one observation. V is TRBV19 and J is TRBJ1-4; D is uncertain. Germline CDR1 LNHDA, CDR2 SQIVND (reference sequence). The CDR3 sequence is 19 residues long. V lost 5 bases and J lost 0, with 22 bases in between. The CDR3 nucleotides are TGTGCCAGTAGTCCCCCTGGGCGGCTTACGGCCGCAACTAATGAAAAACTGTTTTTT. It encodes CASSPPGRLTAATNEKLFF.

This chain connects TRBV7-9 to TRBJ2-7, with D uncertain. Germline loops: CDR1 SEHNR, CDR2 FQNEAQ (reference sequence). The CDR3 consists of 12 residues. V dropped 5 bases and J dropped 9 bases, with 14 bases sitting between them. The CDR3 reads CASSPTVGLQYF. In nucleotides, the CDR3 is TGTGCCAGCAGCCCCACCGTGGGGTTGCAGTACTTC.

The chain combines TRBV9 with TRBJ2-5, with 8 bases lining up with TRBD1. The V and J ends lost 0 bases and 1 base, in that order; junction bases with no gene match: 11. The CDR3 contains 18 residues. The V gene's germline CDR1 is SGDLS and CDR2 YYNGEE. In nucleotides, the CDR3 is TGTGCCAGCAGCGTAGACGGCAGGGGGCCTTCCCTCCAAGAGACCCAGTACTTC. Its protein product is CASSVDGRGPSLQETQYF.

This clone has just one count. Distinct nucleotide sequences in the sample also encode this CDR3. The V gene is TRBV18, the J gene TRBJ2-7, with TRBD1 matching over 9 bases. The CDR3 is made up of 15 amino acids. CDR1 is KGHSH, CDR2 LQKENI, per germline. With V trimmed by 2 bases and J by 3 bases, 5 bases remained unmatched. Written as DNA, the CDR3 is TGTGCCAGCTCACCAGCCCGGGACAGGGACTACGAGCAGTACTTC. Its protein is CASSPARDRDYEQYF.

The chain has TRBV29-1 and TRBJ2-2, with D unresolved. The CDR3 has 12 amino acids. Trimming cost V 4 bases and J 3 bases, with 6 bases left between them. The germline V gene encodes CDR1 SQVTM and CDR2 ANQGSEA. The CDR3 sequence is CSVGQYTGELFF. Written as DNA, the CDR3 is TGCAGCGTTGGCCAGTACACCGGGGAGCTGTTTTTT.

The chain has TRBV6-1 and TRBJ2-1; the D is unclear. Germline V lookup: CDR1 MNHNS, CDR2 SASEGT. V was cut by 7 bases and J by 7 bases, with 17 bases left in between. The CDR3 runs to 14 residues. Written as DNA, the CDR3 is TGTGCCAGCATCCCACGGACCCACTCGAATGAGCAGTTCTTC. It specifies CASIPRTHSNEQFF.

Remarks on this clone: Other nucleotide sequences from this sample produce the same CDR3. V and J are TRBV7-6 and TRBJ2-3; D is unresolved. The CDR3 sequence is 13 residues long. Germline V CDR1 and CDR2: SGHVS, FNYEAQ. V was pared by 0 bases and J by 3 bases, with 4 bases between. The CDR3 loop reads CASSLARTDTQYF. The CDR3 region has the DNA TGTGCCAGCAGCTTAGCCAGGACAGATACGCAGTATTTT.

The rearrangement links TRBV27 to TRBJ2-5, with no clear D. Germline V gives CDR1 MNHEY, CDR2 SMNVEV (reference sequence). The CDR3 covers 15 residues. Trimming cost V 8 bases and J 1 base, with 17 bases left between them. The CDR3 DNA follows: TGTGCCAGCCGTCCGTTTGGCGAAACCCAAGAGACCCAGTACTTC. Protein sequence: CASRPFGETQETQYF.

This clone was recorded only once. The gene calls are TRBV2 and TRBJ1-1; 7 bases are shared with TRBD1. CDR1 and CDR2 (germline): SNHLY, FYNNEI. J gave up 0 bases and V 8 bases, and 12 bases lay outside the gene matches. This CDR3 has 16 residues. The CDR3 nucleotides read TGTGCCAGCGCACGGAGGGGGCTAGGCCTGAACACTGAAGCTTTCTTT. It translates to CASARRGLGLNTEAFF.

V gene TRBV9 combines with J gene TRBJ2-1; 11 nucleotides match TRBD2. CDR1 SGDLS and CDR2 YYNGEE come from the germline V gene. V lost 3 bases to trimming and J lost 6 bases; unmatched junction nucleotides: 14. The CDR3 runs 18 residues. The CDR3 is CASSAISGRAPFFNEQFF. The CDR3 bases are TGTGCCAGCAGCGCAATTAGCGGGAGGGCCCCTTTTTTCAATGAGCAGTTCTTC.

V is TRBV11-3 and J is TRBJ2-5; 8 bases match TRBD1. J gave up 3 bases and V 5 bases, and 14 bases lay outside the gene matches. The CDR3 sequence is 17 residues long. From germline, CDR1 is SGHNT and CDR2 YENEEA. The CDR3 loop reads CASSPQGPGQAKETQYF. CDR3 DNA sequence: TGTGCCAGCAGCCCCCAGGGCCCGGGACAGGCGAAAGAGACCCAGTACTTC.

The DNA for the CDR3 is TGTGCCACGACAGCGACTCTAGCGGGCTACACCTTC. Its translation: CATTATLAGYTF. The J gene is TRBJ1-2, the V gene TRBV2; D may be TRBD1 (5 bases). The germline V and J ends were trimmed by 10 bases and 8 bases, with 17 bases remaining between them. Germline CDR1 and CDR2: SNHLY and FYNNEI. The CDR3 runs 12 residues.

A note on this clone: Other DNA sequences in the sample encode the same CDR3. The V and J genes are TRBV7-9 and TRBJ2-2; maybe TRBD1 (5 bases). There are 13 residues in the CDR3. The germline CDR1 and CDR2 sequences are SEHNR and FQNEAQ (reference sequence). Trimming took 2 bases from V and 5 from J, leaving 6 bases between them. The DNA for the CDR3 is TGTGCCAGCAGCTTACAGGGAACCGGGGAGCTGTTTTTT. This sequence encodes CASSLQGTGELFF.

The CDR3 loop reads CASSQRPREPQHF. In nucleotides, the CDR3 is TGCGCCAGCAGCCAACGCCCAAGGGAGCCCCAGCATTTT. The chain joins TRBV4-3 to TRBJ1-5; no reliable D call. The CDR3 covers 13 residues. Per the germline V gene, CDR1 is LGHNA and CDR2 is YSLEER. Trimming left V 2 bases short and J 8 bases short, with 10 bases between.

In DNA, the CDR3 is TGTGCCAGCAGCTTATCCCATTCCACAGATACGCAGTATTTT. It specifies CASSLSHSTDTQYF. The chain has TRBV11-2 and TRBJ2-3; D is ambiguous. The CDR3 length is 14 residues. Germline V lookup: CDR1 SGHAT, CDR2 FQNNGV. Trimming stripped 2 bases from V and 2 bases from J, with 8 bases between.

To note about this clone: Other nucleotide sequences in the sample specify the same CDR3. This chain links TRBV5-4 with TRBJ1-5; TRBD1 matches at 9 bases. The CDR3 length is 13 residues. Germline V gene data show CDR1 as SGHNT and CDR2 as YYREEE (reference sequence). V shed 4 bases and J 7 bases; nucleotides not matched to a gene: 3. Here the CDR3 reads CASSRDRDQPQHF. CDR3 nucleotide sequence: TGTGCCAGCAGCCGGGACAGGGACCAGCCCCAGCATTTT. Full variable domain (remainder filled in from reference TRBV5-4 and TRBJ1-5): ETGVTQSPTHLIKTRGQQVTLRCSSQSGHNTVSWYQQALGQGPQFIFQYYREEENGRGNFPPRFSGLQFPNYSSELNVNALELDDSALYLCASSRDRDQPQHFGDGTRLSIL.